This T cell receptor (beta chain) was obtained from a study of blood T cell repertoires in COVID-19. Study at large: From the United States, Italy and Spain came samples of acute and convalescent COVID-19. T cells, B-cell-depleted T cells, or PBMCs provided the cDNA or gDNA that served as material.

The CDR3 covers 15 residues. With 5 bases clipped from V and 3 bases from J, the junction kept 3 bases outside the gene matches. Germline V CDR1 and CDR2: SGHTA, FQGNSA. Per the original data handling: Cell counts per sample came from amplifying reference gene primers. Repertoires were generated with immunoSEQ multiplex PCR, while TCRdb's copy carries only in-frame clones and drops some. That table supplies the V and J calls and clone size; D and trimming were determined from the DNA. This table has 60,000 to 70,000 clones, 80% to 90% appearing once. This sequence originates from a woman aged 60-75 years with acute or convalescent COVID-19. Sequenced sample: peripheral blood. The gene calls are TRBV7-2 and TRBJ2-7, with 14 bases identical to TRBD2. The CDR3 loop reads CASSIGTSGSYEQYF. The CDR3 bases are TGTGCCAGCAGCATCGGGACTAGCGGGAGCTACGAGCAGTACTTC.